The rows below give T cell receptor beta chains drawn from one sample of a study of T cells in tuberculosis. Sequencing was performed with immunoSEQ multiplex PCR; in TCRdb, only in-frame clones are kept and a portion is missing. The sample has 30,000 to 40,000 clones, roughly 97% seen once. The sample taken for sequencing was PBMCs. Source of these receptors: a donor aged 10-29 years with latent tuberculosis or without tuberculosis infection. The CDR3 runs from the conserved cysteine through the conserved F or W. A D gene is named only where the DNA matches it firmly. A clone size is listed for some rows: how often the clone was seen (once, few, many), or a class if it is expanded.

abundance: once; v_gene: TRBV9; d_gene: TRBD1; j_gene: TRBJ1-3; CDR3nt: TGTGCCAGCAGCGGCGATCCGGGACAGGGGTTAATTGGAAACACCATATATTTT; CDR3aa: CASSGDPGQGLIGNTIYF
abundance: once; v_gene: TRBV5-1; d_gene: TRBD1; j_gene: TRBJ2-3; CDR3nt: TGCGCCAGCAGCTTGGGACAGGGTTTAGGCACAGATACGCAGTATTTT; CDR3aa: CASSLGQGLGTDTQYF
abundance: .; v_gene: TRBV7-8; d_gene: TRBD2; j_gene: TRBJ2-2; CDR3nt: TGTGCCAGCAGAGTGCTAGCGGAGGTGAACACCGGGGAGCTGTTTTTT; CDR3aa: CASRVLAEVNTGELFF
abundance: few; v_gene: TRBV5-6; d_gene: TRBD2; j_gene: TRBJ2-7; CDR3nt: TGTGCCAGCAGTATTGCTGGGGTGCTAGCGGGAGTCTACGAGCAGTACTTC; CDR3aa: CASSIAGVLAGVYEQYF
abundance: .; v_gene: TRBV9; d_gene: .; j_gene: TRBJ2-5; CDR3nt: TGTGCCAGCAGCCTCCAAACAGGGTACGAGACCCAGTACTTC; CDR3aa: CASSLQTGYETQYF
abundance: .; v_gene: TRBV7-2; d_gene: TRBD2; j_gene: TRBJ2-7; CDR3nt: TGTGCCAGCAGCTTAAGGAGCGGGACTCTCTCCTACGAGCAGTACTTC; CDR3aa: CASSLRSGTLSYEQYF
abundance: once; v_gene: TRBV2; d_gene: .; j_gene: TRBJ1-5; CDR3nt: TGTGCCAGCACACAGACAGGATATAGCAATCAGCCCCAGCATTTT; CDR3aa: CASTQTGYSNQPQHF
abundance: .; v_gene: TRBV18; d_gene: TRBD2; j_gene: TRBJ2-5; CDR3nt: TGTGCCAGCTCACCACCGGTGGCGGGAGTCAAGGGGGAGACCCAGTACTTC; CDR3aa: CASSPPVAGVKGETQYF
abundance: .; v_gene: TRBV6-1; d_gene: .; j_gene: TRBJ2-2; CDR3nt: TGTGCCAGCAGTGAGTTCCCGCCGGTTGACGGGGAGCTGTTTTTT; CDR3aa: CASSEFPPVDGELFF
abundance: .; v_gene: TRBV5-1; d_gene: TRBD2; j_gene: TRBJ2-2; CDR3nt: TGCGCCAGCAGCTCGACTTTTCTAGCGGGGGTCGCGAACACCGGGGAGCTGTTTTTT; CDR3aa: CASSSTFLAGVANTGELFF
abundance: .; v_gene: TRBV9; d_gene: TRBD2; j_gene: TRBJ2-1; CDR3nt: TGTGCCAGCAGCGCCCGGACTAGCGGGAGGTCTGGTGAGCAGTTCTTC; CDR3aa: CASSARTSGRSGEQFF
abundance: .; v_gene: TRBV5-1; d_gene: TRBD2; j_gene: TRBJ2-3; CDR3nt: TGCGCCAGCAGCTTGGAAAGCGGGGCAACAGATACGCAGTATTTT; CDR3aa: CASSLESGATDTQYF
abundance: .; v_gene: TRBV6-1; d_gene: TRBD2; j_gene: TRBJ2-7; CDR3nt: TGTGCCAGCAGTGAAGGGGGGGGGTCTTACGAGCAGTACTTC; CDR3aa: CASSEGGGSYEQYF
abundance: .; v_gene: TRBV27; d_gene: .; j_gene: TRBJ2-1; CDR3nt: TGTGCCAGCAGTTCAGGGTGGGGAACCTACAATGAGCAGTTCTTC; CDR3aa: CASSSGWGTYNEQFF
abundance: .; v_gene: TRBV20-1; d_gene: .; j_gene: TRBJ2-5; CDR3nt: TGCAGTGCAACAGGGTGGGAGACCCAGTACTTC; CDR3aa: CSATGWETQYF
abundance: .; v_gene: TRBV2; d_gene: .; j_gene: TRBJ2-5; CDR3nt: TGTGCCAGCTCTCTTGAGTCCGACAAACGCCAGACCCAGTACTTC; CDR3aa: CASSLESDKRQTQYF
abundance: .; v_gene: TRBV4-1; d_gene: .; j_gene: TRBJ2-1; CDR3nt: TGCGCCAGCAGCCAAGGTCCCGGGGTGAATGAGCAGTTCTTC; CDR3aa: CASSQGPGVNEQFF
abundance: .; v_gene: TRBV7-9; d_gene: TRBD1; j_gene: TRBJ1-1; CDR3nt: TGTGCCAGCAGCTATCACAGGGGGCGAGACACTGAAGCTTTCTTT; CDR3aa: CASSYHRGRDTEAFF
abundance: .; v_gene: TRBV6-6; d_gene: .; j_gene: TRBJ2-5; CDR3nt: TGTGCCAGCAGTTACTCTACTAGCCGAGAGACCCAGTACTTC; CDR3aa: CASSYSTSRETQYF
abundance: .; v_gene: TRBV18; d_gene: .; j_gene: TRBJ2-3; CDR3nt: TGTGCCAGCTCACCCACTCGAACAGATACGCAGTATTTT; CDR3aa: CASSPTRTDTQYF
abundance: once; v_gene: TRBV18; d_gene: TRBD2; j_gene: TRBJ2-1; CDR3nt: TGTGCCAGCTCACCAGGAAGGACTAGTGATGATGAGCAGTTCTTC; CDR3aa: CASSPGRTSDDEQFF
abundance: .; v_gene: TRBV29-1; d_gene: .; j_gene: TRBJ1-1; CDR3nt: TGCAGCGTTTTGGGCAGGAGGGGAACTGAAGCTTTCTTT; CDR3aa: CSVLGRRGTEAFF